The T cell receptor beta chain described here comes from a study of T cell responses to AZD1222 COVID-19 vaccine (dated by TCRdb to the early 2020s). Regarding the complete study: A total of 230 to 250 trial participants underwent TCR sequencing, of whom 200 to 220 had received two doses of AZD1222 and roughly 26 had received two doses of the MenACWY control vaccine. Trial participants were enrolled by age into subgroups of 18-55, 56-69 and 70-plus years, and approximately 150, 30 and 60 TCR-sequenced participants, respectively, were included in these subgroups. The research as a whole found: Because no day 14 peak-response samples were available, repertoires were characterized only after the peak T cell response. A significant rise in spike-specific TCR breadth and depth was observed after two AZD1222 doses relative to day 0 and relative to MenACWY recipients. Epitopes outside the regions mutated in the B.1.351 and B.1.1.7 variants were reportedly recognized by nearly half of the unique spike-specific TCRs. The 56-69-year group was small, and its depth increase did not reach significance, likely because of low power. The whole spike protein was spanned by vaccine-associated CD4 TCRs, and dominant responses were seen in regions 160-218 and 743-854. Conclusions about previously exposed vaccinees are limited because only six or seven AZD1222 recipients were SARS-CoV-2 seropositive at baseline. Participants were mostly white British, with more females than males. The authors suggested clonal diversity may have been underestimated.

Comment on this clone: Its antigen is not yet known. Per-nucleotide qualities are absent, and no much larger clonotype sits a single base away.

From the germline V gene (reference sequence), CDR1 is MNHNY and CDR2 is SVGAGI. The CDR3 numbers 16 residues from cysteine through phenylalanine. Only the CDR3 region is kept as DNA, spanning 48 bases read in frame from base 1. The junction carries 22 bases between V and J, which are trimmed by 0 bases and 11 bases respectively. The CDR3 regions of human TCRbeta chains were subjected to immunosequencing. The original methods were these. Repertoire TCRs were checked for matches against a reference library of SARS-CoV-2-specific TCRs that had been generated using the MIRA antigen-specificity platform. Breadth was defined as the fraction of unique TCRs that were SARS-CoV-2-associated. Depth was defined as the fraction of total T cells that were SARS-CoV-2-associated. Using the MIRA data, each spike-specific TCR was assigned both to the spike region to which the TCR was reactive and to a CD4 or CD8 class. Log10-transformed breadth and depth values were compared by one-way ANOVA with Sidak's multiple comparisons tests. The table was pulled from immuneACCESS by TCRdb, which kept in-frame rearrangements only. Such tables lose some clones; where checked, under half of the loss comes from unresolved V genes, and the rest has no known cause. The D gene and trimming were derived from the DNA, and the V and J assignments and clone size from that table. The sample contains roughly 25,000 clones, more than 85% of them found a single time. Roughly 8% of the sample is taken by the ten largest.

The time point label on this specimen signifies: about 28 days (+/-7) after the second vaccine dose. AZD1222 recipients whose second dose came at about 4 weeks and those whose second dose came at about 12 weeks were combined into one group, since spike-specific TCR depth and breadth did not differ between the two schedules. Vaccinee samples were obtained from the UK trials COV001 and COV002, which included a single-blind randomized controlled phase 2/3 trial of AZD1222 (ChAdOx1 nCoV-19) in healthy adults. Trial participant PBMC samples were collected at day 0 and day 28 after the second dose for TCRbeta chain sequencing.

The rearrangement joined TRBV6-6 to TRBJ1-1, with TRBD1 as a weak D call on 6 bases. The sequence derives from an adult who received the AZD1222 COVID-19 vaccine. Sequenced here: peripheral blood, sampled 28 days after the second AZD1222 dose. The nucleotides read TGTGCCAGCAGTTACTCGGGACAAGGAGGGGACTGGACGGCTTTCTTT. Translated, it gives CASSYSGQGGDWTAFF.